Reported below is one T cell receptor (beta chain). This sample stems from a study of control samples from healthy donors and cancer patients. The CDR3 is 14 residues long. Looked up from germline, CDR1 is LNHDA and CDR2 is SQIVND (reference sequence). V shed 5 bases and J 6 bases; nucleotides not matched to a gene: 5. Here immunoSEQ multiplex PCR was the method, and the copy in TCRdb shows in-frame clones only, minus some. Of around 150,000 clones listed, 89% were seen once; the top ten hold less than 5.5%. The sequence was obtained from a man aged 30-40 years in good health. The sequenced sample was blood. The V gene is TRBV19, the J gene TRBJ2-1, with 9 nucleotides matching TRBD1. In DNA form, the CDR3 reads TGTGCCAGTAGTTGGCGGACAGGGGCCAATGAGCAGTTCTTC. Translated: CASSWRTGANEQFF.